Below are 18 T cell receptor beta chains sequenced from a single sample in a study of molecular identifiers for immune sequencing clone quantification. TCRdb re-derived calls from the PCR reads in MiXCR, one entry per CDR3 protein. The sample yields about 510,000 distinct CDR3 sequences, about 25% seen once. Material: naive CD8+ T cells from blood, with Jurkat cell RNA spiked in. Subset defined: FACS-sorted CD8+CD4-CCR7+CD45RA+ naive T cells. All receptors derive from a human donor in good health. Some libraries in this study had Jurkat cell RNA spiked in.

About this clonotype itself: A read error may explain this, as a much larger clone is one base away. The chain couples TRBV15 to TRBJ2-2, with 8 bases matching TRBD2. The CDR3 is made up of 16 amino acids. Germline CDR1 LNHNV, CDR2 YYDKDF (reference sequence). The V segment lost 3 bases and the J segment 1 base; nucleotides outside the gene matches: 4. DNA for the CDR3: TGTGCCACCAGCAGGATACTAGCGGAGAACACCGGGGAGCTGTTTTTT. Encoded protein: CATSRILAENTGELFF.

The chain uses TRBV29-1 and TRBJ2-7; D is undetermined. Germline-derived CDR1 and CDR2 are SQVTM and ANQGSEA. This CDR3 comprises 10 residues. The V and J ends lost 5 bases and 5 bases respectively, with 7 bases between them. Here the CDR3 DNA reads TGCAGCGTTTATCACGACGAGCAGTACTTC. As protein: CSVYHDEQYF.

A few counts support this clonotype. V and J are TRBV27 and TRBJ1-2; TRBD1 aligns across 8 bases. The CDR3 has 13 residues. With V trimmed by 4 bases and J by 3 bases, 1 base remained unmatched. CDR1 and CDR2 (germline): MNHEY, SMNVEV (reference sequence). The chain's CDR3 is CASSWGQDYGYTF. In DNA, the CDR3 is TGTGCCAGCAGTTGGGGACAGGACTATGGCTACACCTTC.

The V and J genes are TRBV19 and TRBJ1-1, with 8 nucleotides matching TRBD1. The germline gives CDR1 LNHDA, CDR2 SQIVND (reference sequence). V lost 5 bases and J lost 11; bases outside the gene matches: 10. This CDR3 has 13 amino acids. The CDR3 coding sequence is TGTGCCAGTAGTCACAGGGACAGGCCGGCCGCTTTCTTT. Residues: CASSHRDRPAAFF.

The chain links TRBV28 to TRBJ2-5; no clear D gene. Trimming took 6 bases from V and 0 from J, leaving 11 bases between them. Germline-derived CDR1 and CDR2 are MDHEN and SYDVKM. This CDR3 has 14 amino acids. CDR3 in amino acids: CASSQTWDQETQYF. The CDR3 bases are TGTGCCAGCAGCCAAACGTGGGACCAAGAGACCCAGTACTTC.

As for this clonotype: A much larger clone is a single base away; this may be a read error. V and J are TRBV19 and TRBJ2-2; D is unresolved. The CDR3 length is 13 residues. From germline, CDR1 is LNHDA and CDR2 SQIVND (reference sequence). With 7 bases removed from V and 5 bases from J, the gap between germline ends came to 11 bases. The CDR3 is CASIAGPTGELFF. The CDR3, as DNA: TGTGCCAGTATTGCCGGACCGACCGGGGAGCTGTTTTTT.

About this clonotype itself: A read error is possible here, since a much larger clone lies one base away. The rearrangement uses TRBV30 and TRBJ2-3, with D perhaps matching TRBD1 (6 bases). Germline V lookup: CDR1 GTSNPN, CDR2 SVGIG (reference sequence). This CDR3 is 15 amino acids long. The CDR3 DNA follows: TGTGCCTGGAGAATCCTGAGGGGGTACACAGATGCGCAGTATTTT. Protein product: CAWRILRGYTDAQYF.

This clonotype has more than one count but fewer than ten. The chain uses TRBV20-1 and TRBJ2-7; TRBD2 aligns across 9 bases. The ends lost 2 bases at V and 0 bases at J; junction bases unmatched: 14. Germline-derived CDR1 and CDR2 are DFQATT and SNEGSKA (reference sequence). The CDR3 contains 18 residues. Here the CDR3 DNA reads TGCAGTGCTAGATGGGGCGGGAGGGCCGGACTTAGCTCCTACGAGCAGTACTTC. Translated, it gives CSARWGGRAGLSSYEQYF.

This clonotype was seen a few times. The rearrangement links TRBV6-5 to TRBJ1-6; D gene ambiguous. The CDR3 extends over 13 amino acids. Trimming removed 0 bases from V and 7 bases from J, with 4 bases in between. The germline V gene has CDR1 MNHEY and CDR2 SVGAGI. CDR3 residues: CASSYSPNSPLHF. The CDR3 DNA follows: TGTGCCAGCAGTTACTCACCCAATTCACCCCTCCACTTT.

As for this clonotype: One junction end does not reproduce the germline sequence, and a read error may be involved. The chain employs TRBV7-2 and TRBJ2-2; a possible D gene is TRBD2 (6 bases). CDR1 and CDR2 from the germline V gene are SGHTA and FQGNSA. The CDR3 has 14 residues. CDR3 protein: CASSLGLNTGGLFF. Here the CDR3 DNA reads TGTGCCAGCAGCTTAGGGTTGAACACCGGGGGGCTGTTTTTT.

CDR3 sequence reads: CASSPVDGNYGYTF. In DNA form, the CDR3 reads TGTGCCAGCTCACCTGTGGACGGAAACTATGGCTACACCTTC. The J gene is TRBJ1-2, the V gene TRBV18, with no clear D. Germline V CDR1 and CDR2: KGHSH, LQKENI. This CDR3 is built from 14 residues. Trimming pared 3 bases from V and 2 bases from J, leaving 10 bases between. The full variable domain, in which reference TRBV18 and TRBJ1-2 provide the parts outside the CDR3, is NAGVMQNPRHLVRRRGQEARLRCSPMKGHSHVYWYRQLPEEGLKFMVYLQKENIIDESGMPKERFSAEFPKEGPSILRIQQVVRGDSAAYFCASSPVDGNYGYTFGSGTRLTVV.

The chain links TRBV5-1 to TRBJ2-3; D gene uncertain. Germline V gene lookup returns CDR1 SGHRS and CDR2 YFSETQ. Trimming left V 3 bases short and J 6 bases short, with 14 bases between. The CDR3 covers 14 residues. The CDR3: CASSSGFFEDTQYF. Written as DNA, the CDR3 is TGCGCCAGCAGCTCCGGGTTTTTTGAGGATACGCAGTATTTT.

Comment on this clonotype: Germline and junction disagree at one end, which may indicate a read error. DNA for the CDR3: TGTGCCAGCAGTTTCGGAGTTTACGCGCAGTACTTC. Translating gives CASSFGVYAQYF. The V gene is TRBV12-3 or TRBV12-4, the J gene TRBJ2-7; D is uncertain. There are 12 residues in the CDR3.

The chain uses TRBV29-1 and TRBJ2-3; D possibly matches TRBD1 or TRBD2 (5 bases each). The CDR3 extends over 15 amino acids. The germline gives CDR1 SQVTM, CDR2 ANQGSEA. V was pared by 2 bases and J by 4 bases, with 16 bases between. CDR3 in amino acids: CSVEQDGGRADTQYF. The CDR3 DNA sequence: TGCAGCGTTGAACAAGATGGGGGACGCGCAGATACGCAGTATTTT.

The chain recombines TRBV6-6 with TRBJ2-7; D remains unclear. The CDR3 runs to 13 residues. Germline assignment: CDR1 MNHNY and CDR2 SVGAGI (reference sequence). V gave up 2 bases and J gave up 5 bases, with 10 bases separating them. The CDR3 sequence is CASSYPGLHEQYF. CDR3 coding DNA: TGTGCCAGCAGTTACCCCGGTCTCCACGAGCAGTACTTC.

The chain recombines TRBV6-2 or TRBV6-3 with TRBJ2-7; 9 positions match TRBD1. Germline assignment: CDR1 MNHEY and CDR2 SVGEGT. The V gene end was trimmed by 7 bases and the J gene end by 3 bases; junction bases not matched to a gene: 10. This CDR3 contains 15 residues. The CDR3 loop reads CASTTPGQGDYEQYF. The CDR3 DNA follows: TGTGCCAGCACCACCCCGGGACAGGGCGACTACGAGCAGTACTTC.

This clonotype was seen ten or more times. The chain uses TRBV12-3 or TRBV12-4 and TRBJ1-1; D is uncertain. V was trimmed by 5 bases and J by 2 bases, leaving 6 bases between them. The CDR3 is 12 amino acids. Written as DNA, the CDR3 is TGTGCCAGCAGTCCGATTAACACTGAAGCTTTCTTT. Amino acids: CASSPINTEAFF.

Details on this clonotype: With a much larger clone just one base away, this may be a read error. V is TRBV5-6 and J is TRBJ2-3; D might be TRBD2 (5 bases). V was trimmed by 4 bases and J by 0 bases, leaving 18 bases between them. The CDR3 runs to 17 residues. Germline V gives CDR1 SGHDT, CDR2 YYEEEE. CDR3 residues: CASSPPRGSPSTDTQYF. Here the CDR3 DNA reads TGTGCCAGCAGCCCCCCCCGGGGATCGCCTAGCACAGATACGCAGTATTTT.